This note documents a single T cell receptor beta chain sequence. No antigen is known for it. For the second PCR, which ran for about 7 to 11 cycles, a sample-barcoded 5' primer and a J-beta primer mix were used. TCRdb reanalysed the 5' RACE reads using MiXCR and keeps one entry per CDR3 protein. The sample records about 1.4 million distinct CDR3 sequences, 55% to 75% being singletons. This sample was taken from a study of blood T cells in healthy people across ages. Study-wide context: About one barcoded beta molecule per two T cells came from capture by template switching.

Points from the study as a whole: Relative to aged donors, long-lived donors carried more naive CD4+ cells and displayed higher diversity. Across samples, TCR beta diversity tracked strongly with naive T cell percentage.

The germline CDR1 and CDR2 sequences are SGHTA and FQGNSA. Between the trimmed V and J ends, which lost 6 bases and 4 bases, there was a span of 15 bases. The CDR3 covers 15 residues. Each sample gave at least 6 million isolated PBMCs. The chain has TRBV7-2 and TRBJ2-2; TRBD2 is a possible D gene (7 bases). Sequencing was done on a sample of blood. The sequence derives from a man aged 18-30 years in good health. DNA of the CDR3: TGTGCCAGCAGGAGGGAGGGGGGGATCACCGGGGAGCTGTTTTTT. It is translated as CASRREGGITGELFF.